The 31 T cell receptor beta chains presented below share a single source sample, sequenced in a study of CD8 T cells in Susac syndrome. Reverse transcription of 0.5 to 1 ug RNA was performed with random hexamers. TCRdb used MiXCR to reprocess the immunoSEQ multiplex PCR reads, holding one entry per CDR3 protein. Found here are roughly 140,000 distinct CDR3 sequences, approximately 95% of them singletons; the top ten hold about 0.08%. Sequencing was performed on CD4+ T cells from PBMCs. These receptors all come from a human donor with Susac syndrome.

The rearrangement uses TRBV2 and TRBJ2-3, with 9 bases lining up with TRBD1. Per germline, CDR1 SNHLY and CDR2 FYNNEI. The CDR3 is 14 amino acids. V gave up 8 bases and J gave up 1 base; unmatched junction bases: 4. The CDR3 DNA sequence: TGTGCCAGCTTCCGGACAGGGGGCACAGATACGCAGTATTTT. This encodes CASFRTGGTDTQYF. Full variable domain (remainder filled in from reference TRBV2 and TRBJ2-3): EPEVTQTPSHQVTQMGQEVILRCVPISNHLYFYWYRQILGQKVEFLVSFYNNEISEKSEIFDDQFSVERPDGSNFTLKIRSTKLEDSAMYFCASFRTGGTDTQYFGPGTRLTVL.

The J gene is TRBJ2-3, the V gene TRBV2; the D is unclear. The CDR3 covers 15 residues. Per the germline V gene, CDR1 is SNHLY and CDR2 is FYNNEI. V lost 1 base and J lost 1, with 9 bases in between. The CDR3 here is CASSEDVGRTDTQYF. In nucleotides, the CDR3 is TGTGCCAGCAGTGAAGATGTCGGACGCACAGATACGCAGTATTTT. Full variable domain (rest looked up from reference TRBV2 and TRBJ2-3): EPEVTQTPSHQVTQMGQEVILRCVPISNHLYFYWYRQILGQKVEFLVSFYNNEISEKSEIFDDQFSVERPDGSNFTLKIRSTKLEDSAMYFCASSEDVGRTDTQYFGPGTRLTVL.

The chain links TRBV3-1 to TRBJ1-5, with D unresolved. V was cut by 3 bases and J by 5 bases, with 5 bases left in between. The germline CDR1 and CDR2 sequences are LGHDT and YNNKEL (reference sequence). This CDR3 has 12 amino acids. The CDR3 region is CASSHADQPQHF. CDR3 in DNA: TGTGCCAGCAGCCACGCAGATCAGCCCCAGCATTTT.

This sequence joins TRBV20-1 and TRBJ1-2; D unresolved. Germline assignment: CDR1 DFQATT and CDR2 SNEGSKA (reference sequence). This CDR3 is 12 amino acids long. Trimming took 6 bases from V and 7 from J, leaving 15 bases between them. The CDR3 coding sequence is TGCAGTGCGCCACCGGGGTATGGTGGCTACACCTTC. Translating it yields CSAPPGYGGYTF.

CDR3 sequence reads: CASSVGGGGYGYTF. The CDR3 DNA follows: TGTGCCAGCAGTGTTGGAGGGGGTGGCTATGGCTACACCTTC. This rearrangement joins TRBV25-1 to TRBJ1-2, with D possibly matching TRBD1 (6 bases). Per the germline V gene, CDR1 is MGHDK and CDR2 is SYGVNS. This CDR3 has 14 amino acids. V shed 4 bases and J shed 4 bases, with 13 bases lying between them.

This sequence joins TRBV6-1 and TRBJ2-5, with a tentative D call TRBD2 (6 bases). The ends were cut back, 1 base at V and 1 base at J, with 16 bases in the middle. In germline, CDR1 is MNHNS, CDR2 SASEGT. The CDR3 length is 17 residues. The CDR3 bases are TGTGCCAGCAGTGAAGGTTTATATTGGGACTCCCAAGAGACCCAGTACTTC. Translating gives CASSEGLYWDSQETQYF.

In DNA, the CDR3 is TGCAGCGTTGAAGGCGGGGCAGGGGAAGTGGGTCAGTACTTC. It codes for CSVEGGAGEVGQYF. The rearrangement joins TRBV29-1 to TRBJ2-4; D may be TRBD1 or TRBD2 (6 bases each). Germline V gives CDR1 SQVTM, CDR2 ANQGSEA. This CDR3 spans 14 amino acids. V shed 1 base and J shed 12 bases, with 19 bases lying between them.

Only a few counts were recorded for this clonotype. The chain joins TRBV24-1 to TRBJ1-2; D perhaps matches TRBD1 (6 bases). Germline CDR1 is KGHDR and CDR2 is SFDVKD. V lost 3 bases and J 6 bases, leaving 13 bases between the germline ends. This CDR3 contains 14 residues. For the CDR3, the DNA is TGTGCCACCAGTGATCATGGGACAACGCATGGCTACACCTTC. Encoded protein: CATSDHGTTHGYTF.

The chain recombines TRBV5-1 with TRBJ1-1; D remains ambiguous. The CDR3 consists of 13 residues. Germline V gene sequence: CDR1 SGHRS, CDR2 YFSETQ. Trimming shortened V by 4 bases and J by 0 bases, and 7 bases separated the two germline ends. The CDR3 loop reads CASSTDMNTEAFF. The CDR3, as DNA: TGCGCCAGCAGCACCGACATGAACACTGAAGCTTTCTTT. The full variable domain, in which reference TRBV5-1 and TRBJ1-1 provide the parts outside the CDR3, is KAGVTQTPRYLIKTRGQQVTLSCSPISGHRSVSWYQQTPGQGLQFLFEYFSETQRNKGNFPGRFSGRQFSNSRSEMNVSTLELGDSALYLCASSTDMNTEAFFGQGTRLTVV.

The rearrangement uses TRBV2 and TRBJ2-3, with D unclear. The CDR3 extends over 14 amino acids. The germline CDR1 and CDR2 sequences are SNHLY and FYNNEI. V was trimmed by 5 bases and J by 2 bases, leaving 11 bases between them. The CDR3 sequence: CASSRALDTDTQYF. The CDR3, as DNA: TGTGCCAGCAGTCGGGCCCTAGACACAGATACGCAGTATTTT.

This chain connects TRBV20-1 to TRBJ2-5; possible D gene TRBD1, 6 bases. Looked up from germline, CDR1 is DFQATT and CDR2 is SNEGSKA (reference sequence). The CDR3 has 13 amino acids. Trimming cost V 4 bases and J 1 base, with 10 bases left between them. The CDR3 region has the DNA TGCAGTGCTACCGGACAGCTCCAAGAGACCCAGTACTTC. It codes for CSATGQLQETQYF.

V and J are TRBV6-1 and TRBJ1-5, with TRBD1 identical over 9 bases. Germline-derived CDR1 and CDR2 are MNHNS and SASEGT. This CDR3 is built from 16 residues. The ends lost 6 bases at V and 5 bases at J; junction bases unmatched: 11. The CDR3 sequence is CASRPTTGGKYQPQHF. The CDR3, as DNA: TGTGCCAGCAGACCAACGACAGGGGGGAAGTATCAGCCCCAGCATTTT.

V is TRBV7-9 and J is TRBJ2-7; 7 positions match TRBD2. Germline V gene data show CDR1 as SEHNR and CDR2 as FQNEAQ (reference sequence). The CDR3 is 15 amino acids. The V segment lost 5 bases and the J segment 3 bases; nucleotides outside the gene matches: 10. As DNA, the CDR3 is TGTGCCAGCAGCCTCATGGGGGGGTCCGGCTACGAGCAGTACTTC. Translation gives CASSLMGGSGYEQYF.

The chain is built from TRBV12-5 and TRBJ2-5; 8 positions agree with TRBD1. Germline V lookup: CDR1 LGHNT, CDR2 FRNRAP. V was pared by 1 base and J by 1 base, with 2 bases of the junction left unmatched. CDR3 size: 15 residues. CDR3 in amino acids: CASGLGQGFQETQYF. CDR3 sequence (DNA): TGTGCTAGTGGTTTGGGACAGGGGTTCCAAGAGACCCAGTACTTC.

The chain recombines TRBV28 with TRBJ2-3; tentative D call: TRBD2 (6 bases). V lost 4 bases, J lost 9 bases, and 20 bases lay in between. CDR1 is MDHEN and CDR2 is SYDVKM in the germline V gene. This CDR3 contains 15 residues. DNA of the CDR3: TGTGCCAGCAGTTCGACTAGTACGAGGGTGGCCACGCAGTATTTT. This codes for CASSSTSTRVATQYF. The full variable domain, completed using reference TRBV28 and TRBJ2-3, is DVKVTQSSRYLVKRTGEKVFLECVQDMDHENMFWYRQDPGLGLRLIYFSYDVKMKEKGDIPEGYSVSREKKERFSLILESASTNQTSMYLCASSSTSTRVATQYFGPGTRLTVL.

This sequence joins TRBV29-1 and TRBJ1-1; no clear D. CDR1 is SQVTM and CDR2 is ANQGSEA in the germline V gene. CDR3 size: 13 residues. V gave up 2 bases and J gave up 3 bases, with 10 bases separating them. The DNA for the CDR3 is TGCAGCGTTGAACCCAGTTTTGACACTGAAGCTTTCTTT. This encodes CSVEPSFDTEAFF. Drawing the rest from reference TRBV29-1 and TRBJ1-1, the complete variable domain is SAVISQKPSRDICQRGTSLTIQCQVDSQVTMMFWYRQQPGQSLTLIATANQGSEATYESGFVIDKFPISRPNLTFSTLTVSNMSPEDSSIYLCSVEPSFDTEAFFGQGTRLTVV.

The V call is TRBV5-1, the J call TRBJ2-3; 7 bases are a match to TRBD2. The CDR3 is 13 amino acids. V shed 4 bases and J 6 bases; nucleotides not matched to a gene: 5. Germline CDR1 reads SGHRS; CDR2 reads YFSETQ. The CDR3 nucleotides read TGCGCCAGCAGCCGCCTGGGAGGGGATACGCAGTATTTT. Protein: CASSRLGGDTQYF.

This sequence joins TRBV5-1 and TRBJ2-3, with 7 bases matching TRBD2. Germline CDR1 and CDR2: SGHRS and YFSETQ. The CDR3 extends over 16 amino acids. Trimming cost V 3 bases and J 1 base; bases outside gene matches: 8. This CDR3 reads CASSWGGDGGTDTQYF. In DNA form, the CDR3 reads TGCGCCAGCAGCTGGGGGGGGGACGGCGGCACAGATACGCAGTATTTT. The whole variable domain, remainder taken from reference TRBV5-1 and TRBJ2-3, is KAGVTQTPRYLIKTRGQQVTLSCSPISGHRSVSWYQQTPGQGLQFLFEYFSETQRNKGNFPGRFSGRQFSNSRSEMNVSTLELGDSALYLCASSWGGDGGTDTQYFGPGTRLTVL.

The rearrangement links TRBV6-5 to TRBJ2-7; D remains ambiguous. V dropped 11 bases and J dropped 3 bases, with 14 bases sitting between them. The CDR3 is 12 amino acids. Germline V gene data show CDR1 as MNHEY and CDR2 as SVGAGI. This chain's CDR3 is CASTSILYEQYF. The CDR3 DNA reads TGTGCCTCCACATCAATCCTCTACGAGCAGTACTTC.

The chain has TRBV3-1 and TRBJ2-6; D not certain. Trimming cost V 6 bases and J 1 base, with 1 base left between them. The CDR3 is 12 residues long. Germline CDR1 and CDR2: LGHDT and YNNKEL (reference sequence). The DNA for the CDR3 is TGTGCCAGCAGGTCTGGGGCCAACGTCCTGACTTTC. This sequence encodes CASRSGANVLTF.

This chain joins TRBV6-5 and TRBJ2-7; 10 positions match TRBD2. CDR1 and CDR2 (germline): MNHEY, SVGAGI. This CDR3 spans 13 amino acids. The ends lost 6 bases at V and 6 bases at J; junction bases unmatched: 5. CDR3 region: CASRASGGGEQYF. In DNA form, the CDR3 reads TGTGCCAGCAGAGCTAGCGGGGGTGGCGAGCAGTACTTC.

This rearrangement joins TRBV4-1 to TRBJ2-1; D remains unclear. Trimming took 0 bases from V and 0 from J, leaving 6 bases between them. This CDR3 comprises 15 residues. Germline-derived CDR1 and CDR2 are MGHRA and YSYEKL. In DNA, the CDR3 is TGCGCCAGCAGCCAAGATCTCGACTCCTACAATGAGCAGTTCTTC. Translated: CASSQDLDSYNEQFF.

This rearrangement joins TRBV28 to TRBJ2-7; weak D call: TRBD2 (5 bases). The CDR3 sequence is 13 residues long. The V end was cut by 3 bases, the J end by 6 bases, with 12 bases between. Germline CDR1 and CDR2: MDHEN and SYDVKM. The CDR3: CASSLTGVSEQYF. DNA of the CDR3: TGTGCCAGCAGTTTGACCGGGGTCTCCGAGCAGTACTTC. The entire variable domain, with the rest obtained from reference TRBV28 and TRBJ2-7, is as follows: DVKVTQSSRYLVKRTGEKVFLECVQDMDHENMFWYRQDPGLGLRLIYFSYDVKMKEKGDIPEGYSVSREKKERFSLILESASTNQTSMYLCASSLTGVSEQYFGPGTRLTVT.

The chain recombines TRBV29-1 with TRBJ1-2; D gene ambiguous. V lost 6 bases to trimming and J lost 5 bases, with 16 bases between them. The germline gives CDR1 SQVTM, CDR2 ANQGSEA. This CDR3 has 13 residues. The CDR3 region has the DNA TGCAGCGTAGCACTTTCGACGGGGTATGGCTACACCTTC. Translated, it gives CSVALSTGYGYTF.

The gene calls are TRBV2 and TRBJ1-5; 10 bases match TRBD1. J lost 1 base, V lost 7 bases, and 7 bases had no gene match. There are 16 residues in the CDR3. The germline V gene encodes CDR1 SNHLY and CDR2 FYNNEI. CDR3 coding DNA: TGTGCCAGCAATCGGGACAGGGGACCCAGCAATCAGCCCCAGCATTTT. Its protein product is CASNRDRGPSNQPQHF.

CDR3 in amino acids: CASSQDEGQGANEQFF. CDR3 DNA: TGCGCCAGCAGCCAAGATGAGGGACAGGGGGCCAATGAGCAGTTCTTC. The rearrangement links TRBV4-1 to TRBJ2-1; 12 bases are shared with TRBD1. The germline V gene has CDR1 MGHRA and CDR2 YSYEKL. J gave up 6 bases and V 0 bases, and 3 bases lay outside the gene matches. This CDR3 spans 16 amino acids.

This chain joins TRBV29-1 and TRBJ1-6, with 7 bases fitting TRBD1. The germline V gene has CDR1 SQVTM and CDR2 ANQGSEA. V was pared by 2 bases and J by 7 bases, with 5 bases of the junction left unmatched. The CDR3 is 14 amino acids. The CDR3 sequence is CSVERDSGNSPLHF. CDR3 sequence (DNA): TGCAGCGTTGAAAGGGACAGCGGGAATTCACCCCTCCACTTT.

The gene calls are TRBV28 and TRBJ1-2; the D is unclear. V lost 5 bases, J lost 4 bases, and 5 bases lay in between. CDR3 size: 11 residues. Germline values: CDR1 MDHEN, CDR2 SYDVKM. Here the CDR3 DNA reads TGTGCCAGCAGTGGACTCTATGGCTACACCTTC. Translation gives CASSGLYGYTF.

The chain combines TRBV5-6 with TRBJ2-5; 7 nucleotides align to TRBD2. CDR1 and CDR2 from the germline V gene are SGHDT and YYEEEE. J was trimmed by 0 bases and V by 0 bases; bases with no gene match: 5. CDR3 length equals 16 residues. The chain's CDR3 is CASSLVGGWYQETQYF. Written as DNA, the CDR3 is TGTGCCAGCAGCTTGGTGGGGGGGTGGTACCAAGAGACCCAGTACTTC.

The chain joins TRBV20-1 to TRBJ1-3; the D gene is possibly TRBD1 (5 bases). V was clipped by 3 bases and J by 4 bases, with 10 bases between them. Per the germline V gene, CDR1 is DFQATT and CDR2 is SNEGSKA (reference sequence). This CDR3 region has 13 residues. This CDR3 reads CSASRGEGNTIYF. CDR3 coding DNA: TGCAGTGCTAGCCGGGGGGAGGGAAACACCATATATTTT.

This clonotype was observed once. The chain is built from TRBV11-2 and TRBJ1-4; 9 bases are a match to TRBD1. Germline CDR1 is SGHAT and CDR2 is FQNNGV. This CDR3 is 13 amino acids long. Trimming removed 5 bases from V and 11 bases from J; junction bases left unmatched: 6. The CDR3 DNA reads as TGTGCCAGCAGCCTGGGACAGGGCTGGAAACTGTTTTTT. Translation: CASSLGQGWKLFF.